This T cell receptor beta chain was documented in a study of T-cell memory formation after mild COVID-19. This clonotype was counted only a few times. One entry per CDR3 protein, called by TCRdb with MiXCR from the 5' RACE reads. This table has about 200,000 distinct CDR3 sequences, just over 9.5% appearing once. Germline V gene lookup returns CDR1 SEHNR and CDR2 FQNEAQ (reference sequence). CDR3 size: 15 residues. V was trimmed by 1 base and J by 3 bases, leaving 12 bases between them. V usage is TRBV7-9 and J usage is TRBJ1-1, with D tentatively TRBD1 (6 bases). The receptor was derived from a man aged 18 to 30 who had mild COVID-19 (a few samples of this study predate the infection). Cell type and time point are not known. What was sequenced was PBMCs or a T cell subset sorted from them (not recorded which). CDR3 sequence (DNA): TGTGCCAGCAGCTTAGGTCAGGGGTTGGACACTGAAGCTTTCTTT. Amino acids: CASSLGQGLDTEAFF.